What follows are 14 T cell receptor beta chains derived from one specimen sequenced in a study of OX40 agonist ivuxolimab in advanced cancers. Produced via immunoSEQ multiplex PCR; TCRdb's table is partial and in-frame only. Counted here are over 40,000 clones, approximately 80% occurring once; the ten biggest clones make up approximately 5.1%. Source: CD4+ or CD8+ T cells sorted from blood, taken in a trial of the OX40 agonist ivuxolimab. The receptor source for this set is an adult with an advanced solid tumor such as melanoma, head and neck, liver or kidney cancer.

This chain links TRBV19 with TRBJ1-1; D remains unclear. Germline values: CDR1 LNHDA, CDR2 SQIVND (reference sequence). The CDR3 loop spans 13 amino acids. V gave up 7 bases and J gave up 1 base, with 10 bases separating them. The CDR3 DNA sequence: TGTGCCAGTATTTCCCCAGAGAACACTGAAGCTTTCTTT. It encodes CASISPENTEAFF.

The CDR3 spells CAWSSGTGGLQQYF. The CDR3, as DNA: TGTGCCTGGAGTTCCGGGACAGGAGGTTTGCAGCAGTACTTC. The chain couples TRBV30 to TRBJ2-7; 8 bases align to TRBD1. The germline V gene has CDR1 GTSNPN and CDR2 SVGIG (reference sequence). Trimming removed 2 bases from V and 8 bases from J; junction bases left unmatched: 11. The CDR3 totals 14 residues.

V gene TRBV27 combines with J gene TRBJ1-3; no definite D call. There are 17 residues in the CDR3. With 6 bases removed from V and 0 bases from J, the gap between germline ends came to 18 bases. Germline V lookup: CDR1 MNHEY, CDR2 SMNVEV (reference sequence). The CDR3 DNA reads TGTGCCAGCAGCCCCGTAGGGAACGGGGTCTCTGGAAACACCATATATTTT. Its translation: CASSPVGNGVSGNTIYF.

The chain couples TRBV6-5 to TRBJ2-2; 8 bases line up with TRBD2. V gave up 5 bases and J gave up 5 bases; unmatched junction bases: 7. The germline V gene has CDR1 MNHEY and CDR2 SVGAGI. CDR3 size: 15 residues. This CDR3 reads CASSRGSSGTGELFF. DNA of the CDR3: TGTGCCAGCAGTCGAGGTTCTAGCGGGACCGGGGAGCTGTTTTTT.

This rearrangement joins TRBV5-1 to TRBJ2-7, with 7 bases matching TRBD1. This CDR3 has 15 residues. Germline values: CDR1 SGHRS, CDR2 YFSETQ. With 3 bases clipped from V and 0 bases from J, the junction kept 6 bases outside the gene matches. The CDR3: CASSYSGTVSYEQYF. The CDR3 region has the DNA TGCGCCAGCAGCTACTCAGGGACAGTCTCCTACGAGCAGTACTTC.

The chain uses TRBV6-1 and TRBJ2-5, with D unresolved. Trimming left V 5 bases short and J 8 bases short, with 15 bases between. The CDR3 runs 13 residues. CDR1 is MNHNS, CDR2 SASEGT, per germline. The DNA of the CDR3 is TGTGCCAGCAGTAAGACACCTCTGGGAACCCAGTACTTC. Translated: CASSKTPLGTQYF.

This chain uses TRBV5-1 with TRBJ2-5; 7 positions match TRBD1. The CDR3 length is 13 residues. CDR1 and CDR2 from the germline V gene are SGHRS and YFSETQ. V gave up 7 bases and J gave up 5 bases; unmatched junction bases: 8. In nucleotides, the CDR3 is TGCGCCAGCGCGAAGGGGGCCGGGGAGACCCAGTACTTC. This gives the protein CASAKGAGETQYF.

CDR3 protein: CASSTKPLGWGGPLLAYGYTF. The CDR3 DNA follows: TGTGCCAGCAGCACTAAGCCACTGGGCTGGGGGGGCCCCTTATTGGCCTATGGCTACACCTTC. The V call is TRBV7-8, the J call TRBJ1-2; possible D gene TRBD1, 6 bases. Germline-derived CDR1 and CDR2 are SGHVS and FQNEAQ. The CDR3 is made up of 21 amino acids. Trimming cost V 5 bases and J 4 bases, with 35 bases left between them.

The V gene is TRBV7-9, the J gene TRBJ2-3, with D perhaps TRBD1 or TRBD2 (5 bases each). The ends were cut back, 5 bases at V and 2 bases at J, with 17 bases in the middle. The CDR3 loop spans 16 amino acids. Germline CDR1 and CDR2: SEHNR and FQNEAQ (reference sequence). The CDR3: CASSSVRDPFTDTQYF. Here the CDR3 DNA reads TGTGCCAGCAGCAGCGTCCGGGACCCCTTCACAGATACGCAGTATTTT.

V is TRBV6-9 and J is TRBJ1-6; D is possibly TRBD1 (5 bases). Trimming removed 4 bases from V and 10 bases from J, with 11 bases in between. The CDR3 sequence is 13 residues long. The germline V gene encodes CDR1 MNHGY and CDR2 SVAAGI. The CDR3 nucleotides are TGTGCCAGCAGTTCGCGCGGGGGATCACCCCTCCACTTT. Translation gives CASSSRGGSPLHF.

This clone was found a few times. The chain employs TRBV5-8 and TRBJ1-5; 9 nucleotides align to TRBD1. The germline gives CDR1 SGHTS, CDR2 YDEGEE. The CDR3 contains 17 residues. V shed 3 bases, J shed 9 bases, and the junction held 16 bases outside the gene matches. Here the CDR3 reads CASSSTSRTGAYRPQHF. CDR3 bases: TGTGCCAGCAGCTCGACCTCGAGGACAGGGGCGTATCGGCCCCAGCATTTT.

DNA of the CDR3: TGTGCCAGCAGCTCTGAAGTTGCCAACACCGGGGAGCTGTTTTTT. As protein: CASSSEVANTGELFF. The chain joins TRBV5-4 to TRBJ2-2; D is unresolved. CDR1 is SGHNT and CDR2 is YYREEE in the germline V gene (reference sequence). V lost 3 bases, J lost 2 bases, and 11 bases lay in between. This CDR3 region has 15 residues.

The V gene is TRBV6-1, the J gene TRBJ1-1; tentative D call: TRBD1 (6 bases). In germline, CDR1 is MNHNS, CDR2 SASEGT. The CDR3 consists of 13 residues. The V end lost 2 bases, the J end lost 3 bases, and 7 bases lay between the germline ends. Here the CDR3 DNA reads TGTGCCAGCAGTGAACACAGGGACACTGAAGCTTTCTTT. Translated: CASSEHRDTEAFF.

This CDR3 reads CASSLSGASNQPQHF. The DNA for the CDR3 is TGCGCCAGCAGCCTCTCGGGAGCATCTAATCAGCCCCAGCATTTT. The chain joins TRBV5-1 to TRBJ1-5; D is ambiguous. Trimming took off 4 bases at V and 4 bases at J, with 15 bases between the two ends. In germline, CDR1 is SGHRS, CDR2 YFSETQ. This CDR3 region has 15 residues.